The T cell receptor beta chain described here comes from a study of shared clonotypes between healthy human individuals. Germline V gene sequence: CDR1 SQVTM, CDR2 ANQGSEA. Trimming took 8 bases from V and 4 from J, leaving 9 bases between them. The CDR3 extends over 11 amino acids. Naive CD8 cells, CD45RO-negative and positively selected for CCR7, excluded terminally differentiated effector memory CD45RA+ cells. The method was immunoSEQ multiplex PCR; TCRdb's version includes in-frame clones alone and lacks a portion of them. The data show about 680,000 clones, about 91% seen once. The chain employs TRBV29-1 and TRBJ2-1; D remains ambiguous. Sequenced input: naive CD8+ T cells sorted from blood. The TCR sequence derives from a man aged 25 to 40 in good health. The CDR3 DNA reads TGCAGCCCTCGGAATTACAATGAGCAGTTCTTC. It encodes CSPRNYNEQFF.